One sample yielded the 22 T cell receptor beta chains listed below, sequenced in a study of control samples from healthy donors and cancer patients. The data were produced by immunoSEQ multiplex PCR, yet TCRdb's version contains in-frame clones alone and is incomplete. Of under 450,000 clones in the sample, around nine tenths were seen once. Sequenced input: PBMCs. The receptor source for this set is a middle-aged man with head and neck cancer.

The chain uses TRBV27 and TRBJ2-1; D remains ambiguous. The CDR3 is 13 residues long. Germline values: CDR1 MNHEY, CDR2 SMNVEV (reference sequence). The V end lost 6 bases, the J end lost 3 bases, and 9 bases lay between the germline ends. CDR3 region: CASSTNGYNEQFF. The CDR3 nucleotides are TGTGCCAGCAGCACCAACGGCTACAATGAGCAGTTCTTC.

The genes are TRBV6-5 and TRBJ2-2, with TRBD2 as a possible D gene (6 bases). V was shortened by 4 bases and J by 6 bases, with 9 bases between the two germline ends. This CDR3 contains 13 residues. Germline V gene lookup returns CDR1 MNHEY and CDR2 SVGAGI. The chain's CDR3 is CASSWGVSGELFF. The CDR3 bases are TGTGCCAGCAGTTGGGGGGTGTCCGGGGAGCTGTTTTTT.

The chain has TRBV5-1 and TRBJ1-1; 8 nucleotides agree with TRBD1. CDR1 is SGHRS and CDR2 is YFSETQ in the germline V gene. J gave up 4 bases and V 5 bases, and 10 bases lay outside the gene matches. This CDR3 has 15 residues. The CDR3 protein is CASRAVTGGGTEAFF. The CDR3 nucleotides are TGCGCCAGCAGGGCTGTTACAGGGGGAGGCACTGAAGCTTTCTTT. Complete variable domain (other parts from reference TRBV5-1 and TRBJ1-1): KAGVTQTPRYLIKTRGQQVTLSCSPISGHRSVSWYQQTPGQGLQFLFEYFSETQRNKGNFPGRFSGRQFSNSRSEMNVSTLELGDSALYLCASRAVTGGGTEAFFGQGTRLTVV.

The J gene is TRBJ2-7, the V gene TRBV5-1, with 14 positions matching TRBD2. The CDR3 totals 15 residues. J gave up 6 bases and V 4 bases, and 6 bases lay outside the gene matches. Germline V CDR1 and CDR2: SGHRS, YFSETQ. CDR3 amino acids: CASSKTSGGASEQYF. The DNA for the CDR3 is TGCGCCAGCAGCAAGACTAGCGGGGGGGCGAGCGAGCAGTACTTC.

This chain uses TRBV7-9 with TRBJ1-6; 7 positions agree with TRBD1. Trimming took 6 bases from V and 0 from J; bases not matched to a gene: 11. CDR1 and CDR2 from the germline V gene are SEHNR and FQNEAQ (reference sequence). This CDR3 is 18 amino acids long. In DNA, the CDR3 is TGTGCCAGCAGTCATACGACAGGGCGGAACTCCTATAATTCACCCCTCCACTTT. It is translated as CASSHTTGRNSYNSPLHF.

The CDR3 DNA is TGTGCCAGCAGCCCTAGGGGTTTTTTCAGGAGGGGGATGAACACTGAAGCTTTCTTT. This sequence encodes CASSPRGFFRRGMNTEAFF. The chain recombines TRBV5-6 with TRBJ1-1, with D possibly being TRBD1 (6 bases). The CDR3 consists of 19 residues. In germline, CDR1 is SGHDT, CDR2 YYEEEE. The germline V and J ends were trimmed by 4 bases and 0 bases, with 25 bases remaining between them.

This chain connects TRBV19 to TRBJ2-7; 10 nucleotides align to TRBD1. This CDR3 has 16 amino acids. Germline V gives CDR1 LNHDA, CDR2 SQIVND (reference sequence). Unmatched junction bases numbered 9, after V lost 6 bases and J lost 1 base. The DNA for the CDR3 is TGTGCCAGTAGAAGGGGAGGACAGGGGGAATCCTACGAGCAGTACTTC. This translates into CASRRGGQGESYEQYF.

The J gene is TRBJ1-5, the V gene TRBV28; 8 positions agree with TRBD1. Trimming removed 6 bases from V and 4 bases from J; junction bases left unmatched: 5. The CDR3 runs to 14 residues. Germline CDR1 is MDHEN and CDR2 is SYDVKM. CDR3 sequence: CASRSRTGNQPQHF. The CDR3 DNA reads as TGTGCCAGCAGGTCTAGGACAGGGAATCAGCCCCAGCATTTT.

The chain combines TRBV6-5 with TRBJ2-7; no clear D. This CDR3 comprises 10 residues. Trimming took 9 bases from V and 1 from J, leaving 4 bases between them. Germline V lookup: CDR1 MNHEY, CDR2 SVGAGI. This chain's CDR3 is CASNSYEQYF. DNA for the CDR3: TGTGCCAGTAATTCCTACGAGCAGTACTTC.

V is TRBV19 and J is TRBJ1-2; D might be TRBD1 (6 bases). The germline V gene has CDR1 LNHDA and CDR2 SQIVND (reference sequence). The CDR3 has 15 amino acids. Trimming shortened V by 5 bases and J by 4 bases, and 17 bases separated the two germline ends. CDR3 DNA: TGTGCCAGTAGTGCGAGACAGGAGCGTGGCTATGGCTACACCTTC. This sequence encodes CASSARQERGYGYTF.

The chain uses TRBV6-2 or TRBV6-3 and TRBJ2-1, with D tentatively TRBD2 (7 bases). The V end lost 5 bases, the J end lost 6 bases, and 20 bases lay between the germline ends. CDR3 length: 16 amino acids. Germline CDR1 reads MNHEY; CDR2 reads SVGEGT. The CDR3 protein is CASSGVGGGAFNEQFF. CDR3 sequence (DNA): TGTGCCAGCAGTGGGGTTGGTGGGGGGGCCTTCAATGAGCAGTTCTTC.

The V call is TRBV28, the J call TRBJ1-2, with a possible D match to TRBD1 (6 bases). Trimming pared 8 bases from V and 6 bases from J, leaving 16 bases between. This CDR3 is built from 13 residues. The germline gives CDR1 MDHEN, CDR2 SYDVKM. CDR3 in amino acids: CASGLRGVDGYTF. The DNA for the CDR3 is TGTGCCAGCGGCTTAAGGGGGGTAGATGGCTACACCTTC.

The rearrangement links TRBV7-2 to TRBJ2-7, with D possibly being TRBD1 (5 bases). CDR1 is SGHTA and CDR2 is FQGNSA in the germline V gene. Trimming took 4 bases from V and 3 from J, leaving 16 bases between them. The CDR3 runs to 15 residues. This CDR3 is CASSSTGAERYEQYF. The CDR3 region has the DNA TGTGCCAGCAGCTCCACTGGGGCAGAGCGCTACGAGCAGTACTTC. The entire variable domain, with the rest obtained from reference TRBV7-2 and TRBJ2-7, is as follows: GAGVSQSPSNKVTEKGKDVELRCDPISGHTALYWYRQSLGQGLEFLIYFQGNSAPDKSGLPSDRFSAERTGGSVSTLTIQRTQQEDSAVYLCASSSTGAERYEQYFGPGTRLTVT.

This chain's CDR3 is CASSIRDRPNTEAFF. CDR3 nucleotide sequence: TGTGCCAGTAGTATCCGGGACAGGCCCAACACTGAAGCTTTCTTT. The V call is TRBV19, the J call TRBJ1-1; the match to TRBD1 covers 8 bases. V was pared by 3 bases and J by 2 bases, with 5 bases of the junction left unmatched. This CDR3 is 15 amino acids long. The germline V gene encodes CDR1 LNHDA and CDR2 SQIVND (reference sequence).

The chain joins TRBV14 to TRBJ2-7; D is perhaps TRBD2 (5 bases). Germline V lookup: CDR1 SGHDN, CDR2 FVKESK. The V and J ends lost 0 bases and 1 base respectively, with 7 bases between them. This CDR3 has 14 residues. The CDR3, as DNA: TGTGCCAGCAGCCAAGAACGGGGTTCCTACGAGCAGTACTTC. Amino acid sequence: CASSQERGSYEQYF.

V and J are TRBV19 and TRBJ2-7; TRBD1 matches 9 bases. CDR3 length: 15 residues. J lost 4 bases, V lost 1 base, and 5 bases had no gene match. Germline V gene lookup returns CDR1 LNHDA and CDR2 SQIVND (reference sequence). DNA of the CDR3: TGTGCCAGTAGTATAGCAGGGACAGGGCAATACGAGCAGTACTTC. Residues: CASSIAGTGQYEQYF.

This chain connects TRBV5-6 to TRBJ1-1; 9 nucleotides align to TRBD1. The germline V gene encodes CDR1 SGHDT and CDR2 YYEEEE. The CDR3 has 14 amino acids. V lost 4 bases, J lost 9 bases, and 10 bases stayed unmatched. In DNA form, the CDR3 reads TGTGCCAGCAGCCGTCGGACAGGGGTGGTGAAAGCTTTCTTT. Its translation is CASSRRTGVVKAFF.

The rearrangement links TRBV10-1 to TRBJ2-5; 10 nucleotides line up with TRBD2. The CDR3 has 17 amino acids. V was pared by 3 bases and J by 5 bases, with 12 bases of the junction left unmatched. The germline gives CDR1 WNHNN, CDR2 SYGVQD (reference sequence). The CDR3: CASSDLGLAGERETQYF. In DNA form, the CDR3 reads TGCGCCAGCAGTGATCTTGGGCTAGCGGGGGAACGGGAGACCCAGTACTTC.

The chain recombines TRBV18 with TRBJ2-7; possible D gene TRBD2, 6 bases. Germline-derived CDR1 and CDR2 are KGHSH and LQKENI. Trimming cost V 6 bases and J 1 base, with 16 bases left between them. This CDR3 contains 15 residues. This chain's CDR3 is CASSGGGVLSYEQYF. CDR3 nucleotides: TGTGCCAGCTCTGGTGGAGGGGTACTGTCCTACGAGCAGTACTTC.

The gene calls are TRBV19 and TRBJ2-5, with 10 bases fitting TRBD1. With 6 bases clipped from V and 3 bases from J, the junction kept 7 bases outside the gene matches. This CDR3 is built from 15 residues. Germline CDR1 reads LNHDA; CDR2 reads SQIVND (reference sequence). For the CDR3, the DNA is TGTGCCAGTAGCCTTCCCGGGACAGGGGAAGAGACCCAGTACTTC. Protein sequence: CASSLPGTGEETQYF.

The rearrangement uses TRBV2 and TRBJ2-7, with a weak D call TRBD1 (6 bases). This CDR3 spans 15 amino acids. The V end was cut by 5 bases, the J end by 1 base, with 15 bases between. Germline loops: CDR1 SNHLY, CDR2 FYNNEI. The CDR3 DNA reads as TGTGCCAGCAGTCAGGGGACGGGCCCTTCCTACGAGCAGTACTTC. Translation: CASSQGTGPSYEQYF.

About this clone itself: The same CDR3 also results from other DNA sequences found in this sample. The rearrangement joins TRBV12-3 or TRBV12-4 to TRBJ1-1; TRBD1 might be the D (5 bases). CDR3 length: 11 amino acids. Trimming stripped 5 bases from V and 7 bases from J, with 8 bases between. The CDR3 bases are TGTGCCAGCAGTCTCGGGGGTGAAGCTTTCTTT. Protein: CASSLGGEAFF.